This T cell receptor (beta chain) originates from a study of blood T cells in healthy people across ages. Study-level findings and limits: Estimates of total diversity, which came from one million sequenced T cells, were considered to be underestimates. Samples with more naive T cells showed higher observed beta diversity.

Alongside a J-beta primer mix, a sample-barcoded 5' primer served in a second PCR lasting about 7 to 11 cycles. TCRdb used MiXCR to reprocess the 5' RACE reads, holding one entry per CDR3 protein. The sample has approximately 1,700,000 distinct CDR3 sequences, roughly two fifths seen once. Germline V gives CDR1 MDHEN, CDR2 SYDVKM. This CDR3 has 14 amino acids. V lost 6 bases and J 7 bases, leaving 13 bases between the germline ends. The sample, approximately 10 milliliters of peripheral blood, was drawn from each donor. At least 5 micrograms of total RNA were extracted per sample. As to this clonotype: What it recognizes is unknown.

This clonotype originated in a human donor in good health. The chain is built from TRBV28 and TRBJ1-6, with D tentatively TRBD1 (5 bases). The sample consisted of blood. The CDR3 DNA sequence: TGTGCCAGCAGAAGGGGACTGAACAATTCACCCCTCCACTTT. Amino acid sequence: CASRRGLNNSPLHF. The whole variable domain, filled in from reference TRBV28 and TRBJ1-6, reads DVKVTQSSRYLVKRTGEKVFLECVQDMDHENMFWYRQDPGLGLRLIYFSYDVKMKEKGDIPEGYSVSREKKERFSLILESASTNQTSMYLCASRRGLNNSPLHFGNGTRLTVT.